This TCR beta chain was captured in a study of breast tumors, draining lymph nodes, adjacent tissues. Regarding the study as a whole: Tumors had less TCR diversity than lymph nodes, more than nontumor tissue. The lymph node origin of tumor T cells was framed as consistent with a hypothesis, not demonstrated.

MiXCR, run by TCRdb on the multiplex PCR reads, gives a single entry per CDR3 protein. The sample holds some 31,000 distinct CDR3 sequences; approximately 57% are singletons and the top ten take about a sixth. This clonotype was detected a few times. Its antigen remains unidentified. This may be a read error: a much more frequent sequence differs by one nucleotide. Losses at the gene ends were 5 bases for V and 4 bases for J; bases not matched to a gene: 9. From germline, CDR1 is MNHEY and CDR2 SVGEGT. The CDR3 runs 15 residues. Source material: breast tumor tissue. The chain combines TRBV6-2 or TRBV6-3 with TRBJ1-2; 8 positions match TRBD1. This TCR came from a female donor with breast cancer. Some clones in this sample may be carry-over from other donors' samples. The CDR3 sequence is CASSLTGTGPYGYTF. The CDR3 DNA reads as TGTGCCAGCAGTCTCACCGGGACAGGTCCCTATGGCTACACCTTC.